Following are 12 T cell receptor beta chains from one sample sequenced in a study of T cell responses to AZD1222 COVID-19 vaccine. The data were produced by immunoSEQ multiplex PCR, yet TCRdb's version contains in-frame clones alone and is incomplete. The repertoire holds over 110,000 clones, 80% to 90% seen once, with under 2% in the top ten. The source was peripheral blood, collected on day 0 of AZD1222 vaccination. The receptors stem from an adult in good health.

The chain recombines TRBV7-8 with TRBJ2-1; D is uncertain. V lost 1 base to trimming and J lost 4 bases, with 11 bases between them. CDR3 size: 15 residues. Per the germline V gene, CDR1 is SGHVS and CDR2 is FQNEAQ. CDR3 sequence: CASSLEFGYYNEQFF. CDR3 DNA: TGTGCCAGCAGCTTAGAGTTCGGCTATTACAATGAGCAGTTCTTC.

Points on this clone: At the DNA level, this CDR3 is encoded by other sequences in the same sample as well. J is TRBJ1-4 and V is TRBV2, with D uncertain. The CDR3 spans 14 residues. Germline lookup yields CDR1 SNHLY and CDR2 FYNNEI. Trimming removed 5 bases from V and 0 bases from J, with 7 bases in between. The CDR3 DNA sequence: TGTGCCAGCAGTCGACGGGCAACTAATGAAAAACTGTTTTTT. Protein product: CASSRRATNEKLFF.

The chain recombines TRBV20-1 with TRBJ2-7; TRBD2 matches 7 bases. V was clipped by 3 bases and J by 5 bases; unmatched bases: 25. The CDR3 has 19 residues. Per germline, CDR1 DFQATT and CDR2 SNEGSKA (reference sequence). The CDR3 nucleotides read TGCAGTGCTAGTACTCGCGACCCCGGGCCCGCGGGAGTAGAAGACGAGCAGTACTTC. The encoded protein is CSASTRDPGPAGVEDEQYF.

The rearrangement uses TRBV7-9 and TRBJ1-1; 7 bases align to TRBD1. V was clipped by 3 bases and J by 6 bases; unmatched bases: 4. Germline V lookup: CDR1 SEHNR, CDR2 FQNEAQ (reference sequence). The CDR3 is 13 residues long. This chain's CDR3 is CASSLGQTAEAFF. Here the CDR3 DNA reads TGTGCCAGCAGCTTGGGACAGACCGCTGAAGCTTTCTTT. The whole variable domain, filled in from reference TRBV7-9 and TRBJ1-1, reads DTGVSQNPRHKITKRGQNVTFRCDPISEHNRLYWYRQTLGQGPEFLTYFQNEAQLEKSRLLSDRFSAERPKGSFSTLEIQRTEQGDSAMYLCASSLGQTAEAFFGQGTRLTVV.

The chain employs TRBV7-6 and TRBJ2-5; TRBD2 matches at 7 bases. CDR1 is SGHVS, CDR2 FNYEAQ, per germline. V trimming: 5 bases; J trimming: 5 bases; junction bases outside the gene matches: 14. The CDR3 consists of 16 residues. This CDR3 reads CASSPDSGGSWETQYF. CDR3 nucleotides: TGTGCCAGCAGCCCGGATTCGGGCGGGAGTTGGGAGACCCAGTACTTC.

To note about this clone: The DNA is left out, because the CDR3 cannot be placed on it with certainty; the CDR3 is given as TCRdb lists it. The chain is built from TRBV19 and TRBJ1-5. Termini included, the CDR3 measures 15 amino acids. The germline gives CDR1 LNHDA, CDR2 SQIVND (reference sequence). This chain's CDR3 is CASTSGKLSNQPQHF.

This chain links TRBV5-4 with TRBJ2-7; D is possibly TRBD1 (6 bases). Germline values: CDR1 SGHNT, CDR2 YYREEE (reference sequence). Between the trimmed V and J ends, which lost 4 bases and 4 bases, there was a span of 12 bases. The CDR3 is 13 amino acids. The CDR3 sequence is CASSPPGVYEQYF. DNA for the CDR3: TGTGCCAGCAGCCCTCCAGGGGTTTACGAGCAGTACTTC.

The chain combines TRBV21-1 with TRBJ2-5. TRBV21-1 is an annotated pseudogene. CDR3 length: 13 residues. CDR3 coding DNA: TGTGCCACCGCAAGGACCGCCCATGAGACCCAGTACTTC. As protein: CATARTAHETQYF.

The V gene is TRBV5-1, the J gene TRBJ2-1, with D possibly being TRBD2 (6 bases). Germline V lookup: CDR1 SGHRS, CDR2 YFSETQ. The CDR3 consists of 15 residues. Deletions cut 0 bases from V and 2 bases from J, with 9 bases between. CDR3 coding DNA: TGCGCCAGCAGCTTGGAGCAGCGGGCCTACAATGAGCAGTTCTTC. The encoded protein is CASSLEQRAYNEQFF.

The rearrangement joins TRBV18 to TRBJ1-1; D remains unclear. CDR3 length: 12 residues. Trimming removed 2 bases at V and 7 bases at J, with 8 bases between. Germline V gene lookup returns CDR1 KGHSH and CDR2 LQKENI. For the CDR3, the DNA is TGTGCCAGCTCACCAGGACCTCGTGAAGCTTTCTTT. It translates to CASSPGPREAFF.

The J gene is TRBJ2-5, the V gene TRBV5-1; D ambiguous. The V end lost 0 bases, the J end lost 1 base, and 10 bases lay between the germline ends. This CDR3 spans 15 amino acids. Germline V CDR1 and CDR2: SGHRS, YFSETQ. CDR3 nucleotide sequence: TGCGCCAGCAGCTTGGGTAGTCGGAGCCAAGAGACCCAGTACTTC. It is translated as CASSLGSRSQETQYF.

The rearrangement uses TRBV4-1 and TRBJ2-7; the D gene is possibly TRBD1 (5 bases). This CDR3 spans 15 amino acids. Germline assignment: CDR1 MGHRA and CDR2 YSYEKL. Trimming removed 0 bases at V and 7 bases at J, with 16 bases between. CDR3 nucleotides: TGCGCCAGCAGCCAAGACTTACAGGCCCCCATGGAGCAGTACTTC. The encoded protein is CASSQDLQAPMEQYF.